The clone carrying this T cell receptor beta chain was picked up one time. What it binds is not known. The sample originates from a study of cytomegalovirus exposure and HLA in healthy donors. On the study more broadly: Later analysis reported that the approximately 130 validation repertoires shared the platform of the roughly 670 first-cohort repertoires.

General observations from the study: Most TCR sequences were seen very rarely across donors, but some public TCRs occurred in many. The study flagged roughly 160 TCR beta chains as cytomegalovirus-associated.

The CDR3 totals 20 residues. Germline V gene data show CDR1 as LNHDA and CDR2 as SQIVND (reference sequence). The ends lost 5 bases at V and 7 bases at J; junction bases unmatched: 27. Assay used: immunoSEQ multiplex PCR; TCRdb lists only in-frame clones, some missing. The sample contains 90,000 to 100,000 clones, approximately 90% of which appear only once. Donors came from a validation cohort of about 120 subjects, distinct from the first 666-subject cohort. The chain joins TRBV19 to TRBJ2-5, with TRBD1 identical over 8 bases. Sample: PBMCs. This receptor was obtained from a woman in her thirties in good health and CMV-seronegative. CDR3 residues: CASSPLLGQGQAEAFGTQYF. In nucleotides, the CDR3 is TGTGCCAGTAGTCCCCTCCTGGGTCAGGGACAGGCTGAAGCTTTCGGGACCCAGTACTTC.